Listed below are T cell receptor beta chains from one sample, sequenced in a study of T cell repertoires in cytomegalovirus infection. Their specific antigens are unknown. MiXCR, applied by TCRdb to the reads, yields one record per CDR3 protein. The sample has approximately 1,000,000 distinct CDR3 sequences; roughly 30% are singletons. Sequenced here: cultured CD8+ T cells from PBMCs, sampled from culture after CMV antigen stimulation. These receptors all stem from a human donor in good health (CMV status not recorded). Some clones in this sample may be carry-over from other donors' samples. CDR3s include the opening cysteine and the closing phenylalanine or tryptophan. A D gene is named only where the DNA matches it firmly.

d_gene,v_gene,j_gene,CDR3aa
TRBD1,TRBV12-3/TRBV12-4,TRBJ2-7,CASSGQGYEQYF
TRBD2,TRBV6-2/TRBV6-3,TRBJ2-5,CASRRDYRKMETQYF
TRBD1,TRBV7-9,TRBJ1-1,CASSPGTGGLNTEAFF
TRBD2,TRBV4-3,TRBJ2-3,CASSQEWQGGDTQYF
-,TRBV6-5,TRBJ1-5,CASSYSALTPFQPQHF
-,TRBV25-1,TRBJ2-5,CASSDHRGLGETQYF
-,TRBV19,TRBJ1-2,CASSIAVGGFYGYTF
-,TRBV7-6,TRBJ1-1,CASSGEIGANTEAFF
TRBD1,TRBV10-3,TRBJ1-2,CAISDSPDRAYGYTF
-,TRBV6-5,TRBJ1-1,CASSPGSLEAFF
TRBD1,TRBV7-9,TRBJ1-6,CASSLAGQGISPLHF